This TCR beta chain appears in the sequencing data of a study of CD8 T cells in Susac syndrome. Sequencing of TCR beta, carried out with a high-throughput approach, was applied to CD8+ and CD4+ T cells from the blood. The patients who served as multiple sclerosis controls were treatment-naive and had stable or active relapsing-remitting disease that fulfilled the revised McDonald criteria. Through negative isolation, CD4+ and CD8+ T cells were obtained, while TEMRA cells were enriched using FACS. The RNA input was about 0.5 to 1 ug, and it was reverse transcribed with random hexamers. From the immunoSEQ multiplex PCR reads, TCRdb called clonotypes with MiXCR, one entry per CDR3 protein. The table records 150,000 to 250,000 distinct CDR3 sequences, more than 90% of them present only once. The CDR3 extends over 16 amino acids. Trimming cost V 5 bases and J 2 bases, with 16 bases left between them. Germline values: CDR1 MNHNY, CDR2 SVGAGI (reference sequence).

The chain joins TRBV6-6 to TRBJ1-5; D is undetermined. This clonotype was obtained from a human donor with multiple sclerosis. The material sequenced was CD4+ T cells from PBMCs. CDR3 in amino acids: CASSTRSREGNQPQHF. The DNA of the CDR3 is TGTGCCAGCAGTACCAGGTCCCGGGAGGGCAATCAGCCCCAGCATTTT.